The sequence of this T cell receptor beta chain was determined in a study of long-term antiretroviral therapy in people with HIV (dated by TCRdb to between 2021 and 2024). At the level of the whole study: The earliest samples were collected approximately a decade before the 2015 WHO recommendation for immediate ART, a period when ART was typically delayed until CD4 counts fell. The cohort contributed about 190 cryopreserved PBMC samples from about 30 adults with confirmed HIV infection, collected serially over a mean of about 6 years (range 1-12). Among the roughly 30 participants with HIV, eleven were female. A retrospective serial study tested whether ART initiation and durable HIV suppression were associated with changes in peripheral blood TRB repertoire composition and diversity. No cross-contamination during QIAcube processing was seen in test extractions of a monoclonal T-cell line run alongside 33 polyclonal samples. General study outcomes and caveats: Inferences about post-ART repertoire changes were limited because no data were available on ART adherence, viral resistance or therapy changes. The samples were dated from the mid-2000s to the late 2010s, and the ART regimens that were used may be less effective than current ART regimens. Since PBMC availability was limited, sequencing covered only the TCR beta chain, with no alpha chain pairing. Expanded TRB clones identified before ART initiation dominated the repertoire across all time points, though the dominance fluctuated and decreased in many PLHIV after ART. Narrower CDR3 length ranges were observed in HIV repertoires than in controls, and an antigen-experienced repertoire with only a slight naive shift after ART was suggested by the network structure. Unsorted PBMC were profiled instead of sorted CD4+ and CD8+ T cells because pre-ART samples had limited cell numbers. Starting ART was linked to a significant rise in TRB diversity, yet even with long-term ART the diversity remained significantly lower than in transplant donor controls.

Sequencing of the TRB variable region was done with the immunoSEQ hsTCRB v3.0 assay at survey level resolution. TRB sequencing targeted a depth of roughly 35,000-55,000 T-cell genomes per sample. Pooled TRB libraries were sequenced on an Illumina MiSeq with a v3 150-cycle kit. As for the authors' bioinformatics: Repertoire analysis was performed in R inside a reproducible Nextflow workflow that covered QC, data transformation and analysis. LymphoSeq2, an R package for AIRR-Seq data exploration, was used to implement custom analyses. A few samples yielding fewer than 5000 total TRB sequences were excluded, leaving 150 to 200 analyzed HIV repertoires. Among the 180 or so HIV repertoires that were kept, 59 were collected before ART initiation and some 130 were collected after ART initiation. Each repertoire was downsampled to 5000 TRB nucleotide sequences, and summary statistics were averaged across 100 downsampling iterations. The analysis kept only TRB sequences whose CDR3 regions were at least seven amino acids long. Diversity was assessed using a clonality score derived from Shannon entropy and using the Gini coefficient. In the repertoire networks, any two of the top 5000 CDR3 amino acid sequences were linked whenever the two sequences differed by an edit distance of one. GLIPH2 predicted antigen specificity groups and MHC restriction for TRB CDR3 amino acid sequences. To flag known associations with CMV, EBV, HIV or tissue antigens, CDR3 amino acid sequences were compared against VDJdb and McPAS-TCR. Pre-ART, post-ART and control groups were compared with Wilcoxon signed-rank tests and Holm-Bonferroni correction. TCRdb obtained this table from immuneACCESS and retained in-frame rearrangements with V and J assigned. These tables miss some clones; where compared with another copy, unresolved V genes account for less than half of the shortfall, and the remainder is unexplained. V and J calls plus clone size are reproduced from that table; the DNA served to infer D and trimming. Counted in this sample were over 15,000 clones; 76% of them appeared once. Of the sample, roughly 14% is held by the ten largest clones.

Comments on this clone: Its antigen is still unknown. Base-call qualities are not available, and no considerably larger clone is one nucleotide away.

Participants were included only if at least one PBMC sample before ART initiation and at least two post-ART samples were available. Every participant with HIV received treatment in the United States of America. Before DNA extraction, cryopreserved samples of about 0.95-11 million PBMC were thawed and then washed. At the time of the earliest PBMC sample, participants with HIV were aged between roughly 20 and 54 years. Per participant, PBMC samples came from 1-4 timepoints prior to ART initiation and 2-8 timepoints following ART initiation, for a median of 7 samples. For every participant, serial HIV viral load, CD4+ T-cell count, ART history and demographic data were obtained. Using a Qiagen kit on a QIAcube, genomic DNA was extracted from unsorted PBMC, with samples processed in batches of 12. There are 15 amino acids in the CDR3, from cysteine to phenylalanine inclusive. Of the read, only the CDR3 DNA is kept; its 45 bases are in frame from base 1. For this chain, trimming is 6 bases at the V end and 5 bases at the J end, and the number of junction bases without a gene match is 5. The germline V gene yields SNHLY for CDR1 and FYNNEI for CDR2.

Sequencing used unsorted PBMCs, obtained 0.5 years before starting antiretroviral therapy. This clonotype originated in a woman between 45 and 65 years old with HIV. Rearrangement joined TRBV2 to TRBJ2-2; 11 central bases correspond to TRBD2. The nucleotide sequence is given as TGTGCCAGCAGAGATTCTAGCGGGGGGACCGGGGAGCTGTTTTTT. Translated, this gives CASRDSSGGTGELFF.